This T cell receptor (beta chain) derives from a study of cytomegalovirus exposure and HLA in healthy donors. Study-wide background: Researchers previously reported finding roughly 120 million unique TCR beta sequences from approximately 190 million T cells.

The PCR employed 60 Vbeta primers together with 13 Jbeta primers. Clones were sequenced by immunoSEQ multiplex PCR, and TCRdb holds only the in-frame ones, with some missing. The sample records 150,000 to 200,000 clones, around 81% being singletons. Trimming stripped 7 bases from V and 6 bases from J, with 12 bases between. Per the germline V gene, CDR1 is SNHLY and CDR2 is FYNNEI. The CDR3 totals 13 residues. A note on this clone: Its antigen is unknown.

Study-wide results and caveats: A later analysis showed HLA-associated TCR beta chains outstripping equally common others in clonal expansion. Cytomegalovirus status was reportedly diagnosed by the classifier with high specificity and sensitivity. A missense variant in DCLRE1C was later tied to TCR beta V- and J-gene trimming.

The TCR comes from a man aged 18-30 years in good health and CMV-seronegative. V and J are TRBV2 and TRBJ2-2; D is possibly TRBD2 (5 bases). Material: PBMCs. This chain's CDR3 is CASKHGGSGELFF. The CDR3 bases are TGTGCCAGCAAGCATGGAGGTTCCGGGGAGCTGTTTTTT.